This passage covers 2 T cell receptor beta chains from one sample sequenced in a study of blood T cells in healthy people across ages. With a J-beta primer mix and a sample-barcoded 5' primer, a second PCR ran roughly 6 to 12 cycles. Using its own MiXCR run on the 5' RACE reads, TCRdb lists one record per CDR3 protein. The table has around 1.5 million distinct CDR3 sequences, approximately 40% seen once. The sample consisted of blood. The receptors here all came from a woman aged 18-35 years in good health.

V is TRBV24-1 and J is TRBJ2-1; 7 positions match TRBD1. V dropped 12 bases and J dropped 0; count of bases not matched to a gene: 10. This CDR3 is 15 amino acids long. Germline V gives CDR1 KGHDR, CDR2 SFDVKD. CDR3 in amino acids: CASTTGRGSYNEQFF. The CDR3 nucleotides are TGTGCCTCTACGACAGGGCGAGGCTCCTACAATGAGCAGTTCTTC.

A few counts support this clonotype. This chain connects TRBV6-5 to TRBJ2-3; 9 nucleotides line up with TRBD2. This CDR3 is 16 amino acids long. Germline V gives CDR1 MNHEY, CDR2 SVGAGI. With V trimmed by 6 bases and J by 6 bases, 13 bases remained unmatched. The chain's CDR3 is CASSREREVIVDTQYF. The CDR3 DNA reads TGTGCCAGCAGCCGTGAGCGGGAGGTGATTGTGGATACGCAGTATTTT.